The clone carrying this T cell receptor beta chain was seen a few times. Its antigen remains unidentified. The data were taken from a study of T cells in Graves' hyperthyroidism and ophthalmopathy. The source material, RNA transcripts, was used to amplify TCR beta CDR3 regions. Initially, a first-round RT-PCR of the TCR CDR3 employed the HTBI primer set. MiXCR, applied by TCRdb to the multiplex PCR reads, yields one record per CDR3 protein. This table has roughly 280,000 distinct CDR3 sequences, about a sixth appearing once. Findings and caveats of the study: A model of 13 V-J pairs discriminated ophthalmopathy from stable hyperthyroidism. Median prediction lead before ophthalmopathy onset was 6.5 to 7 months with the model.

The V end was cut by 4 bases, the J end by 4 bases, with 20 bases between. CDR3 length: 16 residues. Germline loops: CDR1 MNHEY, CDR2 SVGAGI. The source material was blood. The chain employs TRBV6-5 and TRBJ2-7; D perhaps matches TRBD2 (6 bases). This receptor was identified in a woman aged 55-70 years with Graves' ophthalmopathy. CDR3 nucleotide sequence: TGTGCCAGCAGTTCCGACCCACAGCGGGCGCGATACGAGCAGTACTTC. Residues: CASSSDPQRARYEQYF.